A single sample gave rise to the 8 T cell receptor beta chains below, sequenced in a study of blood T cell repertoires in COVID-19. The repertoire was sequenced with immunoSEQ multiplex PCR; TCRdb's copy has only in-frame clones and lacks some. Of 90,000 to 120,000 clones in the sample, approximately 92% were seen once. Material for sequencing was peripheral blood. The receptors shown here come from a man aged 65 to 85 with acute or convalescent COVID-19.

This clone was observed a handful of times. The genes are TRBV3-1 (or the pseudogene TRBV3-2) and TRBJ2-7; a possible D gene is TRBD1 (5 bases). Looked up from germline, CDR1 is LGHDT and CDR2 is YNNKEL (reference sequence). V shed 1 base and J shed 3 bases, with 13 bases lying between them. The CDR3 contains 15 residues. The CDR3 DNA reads TGTGCCAGCAGCCAAGCCGCAGGGAAGGTCTACGAGCAGTACTTC. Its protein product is CASSQAAGKVYEQYF.

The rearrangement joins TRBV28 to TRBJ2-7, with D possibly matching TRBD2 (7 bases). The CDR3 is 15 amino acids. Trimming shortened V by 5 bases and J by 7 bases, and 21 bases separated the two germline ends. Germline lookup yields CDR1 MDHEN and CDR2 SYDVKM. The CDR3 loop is CASSPGGGPQGEQYF. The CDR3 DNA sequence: TGTGCCAGCAGTCCTGGGGGGGGGCCCCAGGGGGAGCAGTACTTC.

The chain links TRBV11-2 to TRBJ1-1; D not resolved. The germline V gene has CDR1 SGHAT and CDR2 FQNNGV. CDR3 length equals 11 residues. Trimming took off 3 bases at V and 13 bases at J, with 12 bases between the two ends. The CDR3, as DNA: TGTGCCAGCAGCTTCGGTCACGGGGTTTTCTTT. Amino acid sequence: CASSFGHGVFF. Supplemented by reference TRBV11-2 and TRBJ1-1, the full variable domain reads EAGVAQSPRYKIIEKRQSVAFWCNPISGHATLYWYQQILGQGPKLLIQFQNNGVVDDSQLPKDRFSAERLKGVDSTLKIQPAKLEDSAVYLCASSFGHGVFFGQGTRLTVV.

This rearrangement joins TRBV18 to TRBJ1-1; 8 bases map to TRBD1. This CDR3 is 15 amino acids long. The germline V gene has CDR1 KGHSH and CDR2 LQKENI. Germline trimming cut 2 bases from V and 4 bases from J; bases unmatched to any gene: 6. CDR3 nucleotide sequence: TGTGCCAGCTCACCAAGACAGGGGTACGGCACTGAAGCTTTCTTT. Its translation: CASSPRQGYGTEAFF.

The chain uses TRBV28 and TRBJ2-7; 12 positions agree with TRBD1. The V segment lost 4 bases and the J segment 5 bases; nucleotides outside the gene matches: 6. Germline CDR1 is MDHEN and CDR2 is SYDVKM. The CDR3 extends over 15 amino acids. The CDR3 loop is CASSSPGQGANEQYF. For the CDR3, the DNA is TGTGCCAGCAGTTCGCCGGGACAGGGGGCCAACGAGCAGTACTTC.

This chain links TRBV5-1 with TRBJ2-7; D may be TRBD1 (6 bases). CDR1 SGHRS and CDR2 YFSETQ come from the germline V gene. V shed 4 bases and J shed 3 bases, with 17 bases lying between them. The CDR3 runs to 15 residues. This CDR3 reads CASSLSVGQSYEQYF. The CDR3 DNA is TGCGCCAGCAGCCTGTCCGTAGGACAGAGCTACGAGCAGTACTTC.

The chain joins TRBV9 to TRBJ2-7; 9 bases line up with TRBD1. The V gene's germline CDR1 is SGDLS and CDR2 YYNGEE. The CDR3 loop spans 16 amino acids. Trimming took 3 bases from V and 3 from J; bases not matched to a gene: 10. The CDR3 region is CASSADPDRGHYEQYF. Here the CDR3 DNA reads TGTGCCAGCAGCGCGGACCCGGACAGGGGACACTACGAGCAGTACTTC.

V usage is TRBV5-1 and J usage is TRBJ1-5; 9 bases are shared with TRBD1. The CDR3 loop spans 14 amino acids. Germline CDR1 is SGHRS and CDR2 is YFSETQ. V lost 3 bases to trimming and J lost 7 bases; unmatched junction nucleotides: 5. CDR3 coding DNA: TGCGCCAGCAGCTCGGGACAGGGAGGCCAGCCCCAGCATTTT. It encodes CASSSGQGGQPQHF.